This T cell receptor (beta chain) was captured by sequencing in a study of monozygotic twins with inflammatory bowel disease (dated by TCRdb to between 2018 and 2021). For the study in its entirety: The complete study included roughly 30 monozygotic twin pairs: 19 IBD-discordant Danish pairs and nine German pairs, of which four were IBD-concordant and five were IBD-discordant. Within discordant pairs, disease-associated traits were sought mainly by comparing IBD patients with their genetically identical healthy co-twins. Each individual had, on average, about 151 000 unique TCRalpha sequences and 181 000 unique TCRbeta sequences available for analysis.

Concerning this clonotype itself: It lacks a known antigen.

Summary of the overall study and its limitations: Measured by the inverse Simpson index, TCRbeta repertoire diversity was lower in IBD patients than in their healthy co-twins. Concordant and discordant twins showed no difference in repertoire similarity, possibly because of limited statistical power. Differing immunosuppressive treatments among patients may have added background noise and inter-individual variability to the repertoires. The results gave no support for a single strong signal or clonotype linked to IBD. Compared with healthy twins, IBD patients had fewer clonotypes in common with other individuals, a difference most pronounced in patients showing signs of disease activity. Distinction between different T cell subtypes could not be achieved in the analysis.

From each donor, a roughly 2.7 ml peripheral blood sample was collected into PAXgene tubes and kept at -80 degrees C. Total RNA was isolated from whole blood with the PAXgene blood miRNA kit on an automated QIAcube, without T cell sorting. Deep TCRalpha and TCRbeta repertoire profiling with unique molecular barcoding was performed on peripheral blood of monozygotic twin pairs concordant or discordant for inflammatory bowel disease. Smoking habits were recorded for all twin pairs, and individuals were classified as current, former or never smokers. The germline V gene encodes CDR1 SGHTA and CDR2 FQGTGA. The CDR3 runs 13 amino acids, cysteine and phenylalanine included. The coding DNA is unavailable. Library preparation employed 5' RACE. Preparation of each TCR library used 3,000 to 3,500 ng of total RNA. For each sample, cDNA synthesis with SMARTScribe reverse transcriptase was split into eight separate reactions. During cDNA synthesis, unique molecular identifiers containing a 6-nucleotide sample barcode were introduced by template switching. Two nested PCRs of approximately 16 and 10 cycles amplified the TCRalpha and TCRbeta cDNA, and bead purification followed each PCR. Before amplification, the cDNA was treated with uracil DNA-glycosylase and purified using the QIAquick PCR purification kit. The second PCR was the step at which Illumina TruSeq-compatible adapters and sample-specific barcodes were added. Library quality and concentration were checked on TapeStation and Qubit, and libraries were pooled at 5 ng each. Pooled libraries were sequenced on an Illumina HiSeq2500 single-index Rapid Run with 2 x 100 bp reads and custom sequencing primers. In the authors' own workflow: UMI-based consensus assembly with MiGEC version 1.2.6 was used to correct PCR and sequencing errors. MiXCR version 2.1.1 was used for V(D)J alignment, clonotype assembly and CDR3 extraction. Normalisation of gene usage, clonotype sharing and MAIT/NKT TCR abundance was achieved by analysing the top 1000, 10 000 and 20 000 clonotypes per sample. After downsampling to 27 000 UMIs, diversity was calculated as the inverse Simpson index using the vegan R package. Statistical testing used paired Mann-Whitney U tests on the discordant twin pairs and applied Benjamini-Hochberg correction for multiple testing. Each entry corresponds to one CDR3 protein sequence from reads that TCRdb reprocessed, and DNA is not given. For this entry, the V and J calls and clone size follow TCRdb and not the study's own pipeline. The table kept for this sample lists 150,000 to 200,000 distinct CDR3 sequences. Approximately 2.8% of the sample goes to the ten largest clones.

The receptor comes from a human donor with ulcerative colitis or Crohn's disease, or a healthy co-twin of an affected twin (not recorded which). The sequenced sample consisted of blood. In this chain, TRBV7-3 is recombined with TRBJ2-1; TCRdb's D gene call, TRBD1, goes unchecked for lack of DNA. The CDR3 region: CASSLRLGGEQFF. The CDR3, completed at both ends by the reference TRBV7-3 and TRBJ2-1 genes, gives the full variable domain GAGVSQTPSNKVTEKGKYVELRCDPISGHTALYWYRQSLGQGPEFLIYFQGTGAADDSGLPNDRFFAVRPEGSVSTLKIQRTERGDSAVYLCASSLRLGGEQFFGPGTRLTVL.